The T cell receptor beta chain under discussion was sequenced for a study of identical twins. Study results and limitations: Within beta out-of-frame sequences, the excess sharing observed between twins was weaker.

This clonotype was seen a few times. Its target is not known. Germline loops: CDR1 MNHNS, CDR2 SASEGT. The CDR3 spans 13 residues. Trimming removed 4 bases from V and 3 bases from J, with 7 bases in between. TCRdb called the 5' RACE reads again in MiXCR, with one record for every CDR3 protein. The profile covers approximately 530,000 distinct CDR3 sequences, with approximately 20% appearing a single time and 0.48% taken by the ten largest. The same specimen was also included in a second study, on yellow fever vaccine responses in identical twins.

Sequencing input: CD4+ T cells sorted from blood. This sequence joins TRBV6-1 and TRBJ2-1; TRBD2 might be the D (6 bases). This receptor was identified in a woman younger than 35 in good health. The CDR3 protein is CASSAGSYNEQFF. CDR3 nucleotides: TGTGCCAGCAGTGCCGGGAGCTACAATGAGCAGTTCTTC.